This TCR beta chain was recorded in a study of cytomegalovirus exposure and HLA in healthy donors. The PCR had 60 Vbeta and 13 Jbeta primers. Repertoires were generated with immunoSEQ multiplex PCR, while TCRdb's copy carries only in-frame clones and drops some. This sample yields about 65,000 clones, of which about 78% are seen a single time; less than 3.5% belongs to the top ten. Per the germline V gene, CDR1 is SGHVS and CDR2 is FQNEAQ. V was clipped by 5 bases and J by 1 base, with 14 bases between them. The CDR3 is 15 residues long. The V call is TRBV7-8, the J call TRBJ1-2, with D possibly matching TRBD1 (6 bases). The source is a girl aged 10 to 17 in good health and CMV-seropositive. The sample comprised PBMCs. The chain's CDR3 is CASSLGTMNNYGYTF. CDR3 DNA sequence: TGTGCCAGCAGCCTCGGGACAATGAATAACTATGGCTACACCTTC.